The sequence of this TCR beta chain was determined in a study of immune cell composition in non-small cell lung cancer. Sequencing was performed with immunoSEQ multiplex PCR; in TCRdb, only in-frame clones are kept and a portion is missing. The repertoire holds more than 15,000 clones, with 77% as singletons. Normal lung sampling was at least 3 cm from the tumour, as distant as possible. Separately, the same data were catalogued under a study of CD4 T cells in lung cancer. That report notes: Donors, mostly former smokers, were 60 to 69 at blood donation. Before giving blood, patients had received treatments including platinum chemotherapy, some also nivolumab or pembrolizumab.

Sequenced: non-adjacent lung tissue. This clonotype originated in a human donor with non-small cell lung cancer.

CDR3 coding DNA: TGTGCCAGCAGCCCTACGGGGGGGCGGGCAGATACGCAGTATTTT. Translation: CASSPTGGRADTQYF. The J gene is TRBJ2-3, the V gene TRBV7-3; 8 bases fit TRBD2. The CDR3 is 15 residues long. The V segment lost 5 bases and the J segment 4 bases; nucleotides outside the gene matches: 8. The germline gives CDR1 SGHTA, CDR2 FQGTGA.